A single sample gave rise to the 31 T cell receptor beta chains below, sequenced in a study of metastatic and nonmetastatic thyroid tumors. The entire patient cohort was treatment-naive prior to thyroid surgery. TCRdb reanalyzed the PCR reads with MiXCR. The sample contains some 3,000 clones, roughly 35% of which appear only once. The sample taken for sequencing was tumor tissue. These receptors originate from a female donor with papillary thyroid cancer or a benign thyroid nodule (not recorded which). Some clones in this sample may be carry-over from other donors' samples.

The table lists this clone with a few counts. The V and J genes are TRBV27 and TRBJ2-7, with a tentative D call TRBD2 (6 bases). In germline, CDR1 is MNHEY, CDR2 SMNVEV (reference sequence). V was trimmed by 5 bases and J by 2 bases, leaving 13 bases between them. CDR3 length: 14 residues. This chain's CDR3 is CASSPGSIPYEQYF. CDR3 sequence (DNA): TGTGCCAGCAGTCCCGGGAGCATCCCCTACGAGCAGTACTTC.

The chain recombines TRBV5-1 with TRBJ2-3; a possible D gene is TRBD1 (6 bases). The V end lost 2 bases, the J end lost 2 bases, and 12 bases lay between the germline ends. The CDR3 extends over 15 amino acids. CDR1 SGHRS and CDR2 YFSETQ come from the germline V gene. CDR3 nucleotide sequence: TGCGCCAGCAGCTTAGAGGACAGAGACACAGATACGCAGTATTTT. It translates to CASSLEDRDTDTQYF. Full variable domain (outside the CDR3, taken from reference TRBV5-1 and TRBJ2-3): KAGVTQTPRYLIKTRGQQVTLSCSPISGHRSVSWYQQTPGQGLQFLFEYFSETQRNKGNFPGRFSGRQFSNSRSEMNVSTLELGDSALYLCASSLEDRDTDTQYFGPGTRLTVL.

The table lists this clone with a few counts. The chain combines TRBV6-1 with TRBJ2-3, with 12 nucleotides matching TRBD2. V was clipped by 4 bases and J by 3 bases; unmatched bases: 2. The CDR3 length is 15 residues. Germline V gene data show CDR1 as MNHNS and CDR2 as SASEGT. CDR3 in amino acids: CASSAGTSGTDTQYF. CDR3 DNA: TGTGCCAGCAGTGCGGGGACTAGCGGGACAGATACGCAGTATTTT.

The sample holds a few counts of this clone. The chain combines TRBV6-5 with TRBJ1-4, with a possible D match to TRBD1 (6 bases). In germline, CDR1 is MNHEY, CDR2 SVGAGI. This CDR3 contains 15 residues. Between the trimmed V and J ends, which lost 0 bases and 5 bases, there was a span of 10 bases. The CDR3 DNA follows: TGTGCCAGCAGTTACTCGGGACAAGTCAATGAAAAACTGTTTTTT. It encodes CASSYSGQVNEKLFF.

The V gene is TRBV5-4, the J gene TRBJ2-3; 14 nucleotides line up with TRBD2. Trimming cost V 3 bases and J 2 bases; bases outside gene matches: 2. The germline CDR1 and CDR2 sequences are SGHNT and YYREEE (reference sequence). The length of the CDR3 is 16 residues. CDR3 coding DNA: TGTGCCAGCAGCTCGGGACTAGCGGGAGTCACAGATACGCAGTATTTT. Its protein is CASSSGLAGVTDTQYF.

V and J are TRBV2 and TRBJ1-2; a possible D gene is TRBD1 (5 bases). The length of the CDR3 is 12 residues. With 7 bases removed from V and 14 bases from J, the gap between germline ends came to 20 bases. CDR1 is SNHLY, CDR2 FYNNEI, per germline. CDR3 region: CASTRDGSLGTF. For the CDR3, the DNA is TGTGCCAGCACCCGGGACGGATCGCTTGGAACCTTC.

This clone has only a few counts. The genes are TRBV28 and TRBJ2-3; D ambiguous. Trimming shortened V by 5 bases and J by 3 bases, and 15 bases separated the two germline ends. This CDR3 region has 15 residues. Germline V lookup: CDR1 MDHEN, CDR2 SYDVKM. This CDR3 is CASSPLGSRTDTQYF. DNA for the CDR3: TGTGCCAGCAGTCCCCTGGGGTCTAGGACAGATACGCAGTATTTT.

This chain uses TRBV6-2 or TRBV6-3 with TRBJ1-3; D is ambiguous. CDR1 is MNHEY, CDR2 SVGEGT, per germline. This CDR3 region has 12 residues. Trimming shortened V by 6 bases and J by 1 base, and 4 bases separated the two germline ends. The DNA for the CDR3 is TGTGCCAGCAGCCGGTCTGGAAACACCATATATTTT. Protein product: CASSRSGNTIYF.

The chain has TRBV5-1 and TRBJ2-2; D unresolved. Trimming removed 2 bases at V and 6 bases at J, with 5 bases between. From germline, CDR1 is SGHRS and CDR2 YFSETQ. This CDR3 has 12 residues. The CDR3, as DNA: TGCGCCAGCAGCTTCCCAGCCGGGGAGCTGTTTTTT. Encoded protein: CASSFPAGELFF.

This clone was counted between two and nine times. The J gene is TRBJ2-1, the V gene TRBV15; no clear D. This CDR3 spans 13 amino acids. Per the germline V gene, CDR1 is LNHNV and CDR2 is YYDKDF (reference sequence). The V and J ends lost 0 bases and 5 bases respectively, with 5 bases between them. CDR3 in amino acids: CATSRDFDNEQFF. CDR3 DNA: TGTGCCACCAGCAGAGATTTCGACAATGAGCAGTTCTTC.

The J gene is TRBJ1-1, the V gene TRBV28; tentative D call: TRBD1 (5 bases). This CDR3 spans 13 amino acids. V lost 3 bases to trimming and J lost 4 bases, with 9 bases between them. Germline V CDR1 and CDR2: MDHEN, SYDVKM. The CDR3 coding sequence is TGTGCCAGCAGTTTGAGAGGGGCCACTGAAGCTTTCTTT. Amino acids: CASSLRGATEAFF.

V usage is TRBV19 and J usage is TRBJ2-7, with D unresolved. The CDR3 sequence is 15 residues long. V gave up 5 bases and J gave up 3 bases, with 17 bases separating them. In germline, CDR1 is LNHDA, CDR2 SQIVND (reference sequence). In DNA, the CDR3 is TGTGCCAGTAGTGCCCGGGCCTGGCCATACTACGAGCAGTACTTC. It codes for CASSARAWPYYEQYF.

The rearrangement joins TRBV5-8 to TRBJ1-2; D remains ambiguous. The CDR3 extends over 14 amino acids. Between the trimmed V and J ends, which lost 0 bases and 5 bases, there was a span of 11 bases. CDR1 is SGHTS and CDR2 is YDEGEE in the germline V gene. CDR3 bases: TGTGCCAGCAGCTTGGGCGGGGTTCGGTATGGCTACACCTTC. Its translation is CASSLGGVRYGYTF.

This chain joins TRBV28 and TRBJ1-4; 11 positions match TRBD1. Germline CDR1 MDHEN, CDR2 SYDVKM. The V gene end was trimmed by 3 bases and the J gene end by 3 bases; junction bases not matched to a gene: 0. CDR3 size: 15 residues. This chain's CDR3 is CASSLGQGANEKLFF. As DNA, the CDR3 is TGTGCCAGCAGTTTGGGACAGGGGGCTAATGAAAAACTGTTTTTT.

V usage is TRBV20-1 and J usage is TRBJ2-1; TRBD2 matches 7 bases. Germline CDR1 reads DFQATT; CDR2 reads SNEGSKA (reference sequence). V was clipped by 3 bases and J by 7 bases; unmatched bases: 12. The CDR3 sequence is 15 residues long. CDR3 loop: CSARGEAGVINEQFF. CDR3 DNA sequence: TGCAGTGCTAGGGGAGAGGCGGGAGTTATAAATGAGCAGTTCTTC.

This clone is medium-sized in the sample. The rearrangement uses TRBV5-6 and TRBJ1-6, with no clear D. V lost 3 bases and J 6 bases, leaving 1 base between the germline ends. The CDR3 length is 11 residues. Germline assignment: CDR1 SGHDT and CDR2 YYEEEE. CDR3 sequence (DNA): TGTGCCAGCAGCTCTAATTCACCCCTCCACTTT. It encodes CASSSNSPLHF.

To note about this clone: The CDR3 does not end in the conserved phenylalanine or tryptophan, so this is likely a read error. The V gene is TRBV20-1, the J gene TRBJ1-1; tentative D call: TRBD1 (6 bases). The CDR3 extends over 12 amino acids. V lost 2 bases to trimming and J lost 6 bases, with 10 bases between them. Germline V lookup: CDR1 DFQATT, CDR2 SNEGSKA (reference sequence). The CDR3 DNA reads TGCAGTGCTAGATCCAGGGGCCCTGAAGCTTTCTCT. As protein: CSARSRGPEAFS.

The chain joins TRBV28 to TRBJ2-5; D ambiguous. This CDR3 region has 16 residues. Trimming took off 3 bases at V and 5 bases at J, with 19 bases between the two ends. Germline CDR1 and CDR2: MDHEN and SYDVKM. The DNA of the CDR3 is TGTGCCAGCAGTTTGCACACCCGTGCCTCCGAGGAGACCCAGTACTTC. Amino acid sequence: CASSLHTRASEETQYF.

The V and J genes are TRBV6-5 and TRBJ1-5, with 11 bases matching TRBD1. With V trimmed by 5 bases and J by 4 bases, 4 bases remained unmatched. This CDR3 comprises 15 residues. From germline, CDR1 is MNHEY and CDR2 SVGAGI. The CDR3 protein is CASSHRDRGNQPQHF. The CDR3 DNA reads TGTGCCAGCAGTCACCGGGACAGGGGGAATCAGCCCCAGCATTTT.

This clone was observed a handful of times. The chain uses TRBV28 and TRBJ1-2; D gene uncertain. V was cut by 6 bases and J by 5 bases, with 10 bases left in between. The CDR3 is 12 amino acids. The germline gives CDR1 MDHEN, CDR2 SYDVKM. The CDR3 coding sequence is TGTGCCAGCAGAGGAGGAAGATATGGCTACACCTTC. The encoded protein is CASRGGRYGYTF.

This clone was detected ten times or more. The V and J genes are TRBV12-3 or TRBV12-4 and TRBJ1-2; 10 bases line up with TRBD1. The V and J ends lost 5 bases and 4 bases, in that order; junction bases with no gene match: 10. There are 16 residues in the CDR3. CDR3 DNA sequence: TGTGCCAGCAGTACGACAGGGGGCGCTGGATTCTATGGCTACACCTTC. It encodes CASSTTGGAGFYGYTF.

This clone has only a few counts. This sequence joins TRBV28 and TRBJ2-7, with D perhaps given as TRBD1 or TRBD2 (5 bases each). Trimming removed 4 bases at V and 3 bases at J, with 19 bases between. There are 16 residues in the CDR3. Germline V gene data show CDR1 as MDHEN and CDR2 as SYDVKM. The CDR3 loop reads CASSSPYGDGYYEQYF. CDR3 coding DNA: TGTGCCAGCAGTTCCCCGTACGGGGACGGCTACTACGAGCAGTACTTC.

This clone was seen more than once but under ten times. The chain carries TRBV6-1 and TRBJ2-1, with D possibly being TRBD1 (5 bases). Trimming stripped 11 bases from V and 3 bases from J, with 14 bases between. The CDR3 is 13 amino acids. Germline V gene sequence: CDR1 MNHNS, CDR2 SASEGT. This CDR3 reads CAGREQDYNEQFF. The CDR3 nucleotides read TGTGCCGGCCGTGAACAGGACTACAATGAGCAGTTCTTC.

CDR3 sequence (DNA): TGCAGTGTCCTAGCGGATAGTTACAATGAGCAGTTCTTC. Its translation is CSVLADSYNEQFF. The gene calls are TRBV20-1 and TRBJ2-1; 7 positions agree with TRBD2. CDR1 is DFQATT and CDR2 is SNEGSKA in the germline V gene (reference sequence). CDR3 length: 13 residues. With 7 bases clipped from V and 4 bases from J, the junction kept 7 bases outside the gene matches.

This clone qualifies as large. The chain carries TRBV5-5 and TRBJ1-1; D is unclear. Germline V gene sequence: CDR1 SGHKS, CDR2 YYEKEE (reference sequence). Trimming removed 4 bases from V and 0 bases from J, with 13 bases in between. The CDR3 consists of 15 residues. The CDR3 nucleotides read TGTGCCAGCAGCCCCGGACCGGGTGTGAACACTGAAGCTTTCTTT. Translating gives CASSPGPGVNTEAFF.

This clone is labeled large (0.1 to 1%). V usage is TRBV5-1 and J usage is TRBJ2-6; no clear D. The V and J ends lost 2 bases and 4 bases respectively, with 7 bases between them. The CDR3 covers 14 residues. The germline CDR1 and CDR2 sequences are SGHRS and YFSETQ. The CDR3 DNA sequence: TGCGCCAGCAGCTTCCGTACCGGGGCCAACGTCCTGACTTTC. Protein sequence: CASSFRTGANVLTF.

With regard to this clone: Likely a read error: the CDR3 ends without its conserved phenylalanine or tryptophan. The DNA is omitted, as the CDR3 cannot be located on it reliably, and the CDR3 follows TCRdb's listing. The CDR3 sequence: CARQLAGGRGQEAWL. The gene calls are TRBV4-1 and TRBJ2-5; the table's D call TRBD1 went unverified against the DNA. Germline-derived CDR1 and CDR2 are MGHRA and YSYEKL. The CDR3 has 15 residues if both end residues are counted.

V usage is TRBV28 and J usage is TRBJ1-5; D might be TRBD1 (5 bases). This CDR3 spans 13 amino acids. Trimming left V 3 bases short and J 8 bases short, with 11 bases between. Germline V gene lookup returns CDR1 MDHEN and CDR2 SYDVKM. This CDR3 is CASSFGGLEPQHF. CDR3 coding DNA: TGTGCCAGCAGTTTTGGGGGGTTGGAGCCCCAGCATTTT.

This clone has more than one count but fewer than ten. This chain connects TRBV24-1 to TRBJ2-1; 8 nucleotides align to TRBD2. The J segment lost 6 bases and the V segment lost 0 bases, leaving 3 bases of the junction unmatched. From germline, CDR1 is KGHDR and CDR2 SFDVKD. The CDR3 totals 15 residues. CDR3: CATSDLGTSSNEQFF. CDR3 DNA sequence: TGTGCCACCAGTGATTTGGGGACTAGTTCCAATGAGCAGTTCTTC.

The chain joins TRBV6-2 or TRBV6-3 to TRBJ2-3; D may match TRBD1 or TRBD2 (6 bases each). Germline values: CDR1 MNHEY, CDR2 SVGEGT. Trimming took 4 bases from V and 1 from J, leaving 18 bases between them. This CDR3 has 17 amino acids. CDR3 sequence reads: CASSSLGGGSGTDTQYF. DNA for the CDR3: TGTGCCAGCAGTTCACTCGGGGGCGGGTCCGGCACAGATACGCAGTATTTT.

This clone was counted once. The rearrangement links TRBV12-3 or TRBV12-4 to TRBJ2-5; 11 bases line up with TRBD2. This CDR3 comprises 16 residues. The junction had 6 bases not matched to a gene; V was cut back by 0 bases and J by 6 bases. The CDR3 DNA reads as TGTGCCAGCAGTTTAGCCCGTAGCGGGAGGGTAAAGACCCAGTACTTC. This gives the protein CASSLARSGRVKTQYF.